A selection of T cell receptor beta chains follows, all from one sample in a study of neurological immune-mediated disorders. TCRdb fed the 5' RACE reads into MiXCR, producing one record per CDR3 protein. Of 65,000 to 85,000 distinct CDR3 sequences listed, 4.5% to 7.5% are singletons. Sequencing was carried out using PBMCs. The receptor source for this set is an older woman with multiple sclerosis. Both conserved end residues are trimmed from each CDR3.

TRBJ1-1,TRBV18,ASSPRQGTDTEAF
TRBJ2-5,TRBV6-5,ASSYDGSAQTQY
TRBJ2-7,TRBV12-3/TRBV12-4,ASTRLAGGYEQY
TRBJ2-5,TRBV12-3/TRBV12-4,ASSYRTSGETQY
TRBJ2-4,TRBV27,ASSLWTELAKNIQY
TRBJ2-2,TRBV5-1,ASSLGRRGAGTGELF
TRBJ2-7,TRBV27,ATETGFFEQY
TRBJ1-3,TRBV20-1,SAGRDGRGNTIY
TRBJ1-3,TRBV7-9,ASSWAKGTGNTIY
TRBJ2-3,TRBV7-9,ASSLDGGGATNTQY
TRBJ2-6,TRBV9,ASSPRTTAQIGANVLT
TRBJ2-1,TRBV18,ASSGETTGRNEQF
TRBJ2-7,TRBV18,ASSPMGRGASSYEQY
TRBJ1-5,TRBV5-6,ASSLAGTQPQH